The 8 T cell receptor beta chains listed next were all sequenced from one sample in a study of blood T cell repertoires in COVID-19. Generated by immunoSEQ multiplex PCR, the TCRdb table keeps only in-frame clones and is missing some. The table records about 480,000 clones, 89% of them present only once. Sequenced input: peripheral blood. The source of these receptors is a young man with COVID-19, enrolled during active disease.

The chain couples TRBV12-3 or TRBV12-4 to TRBJ1-2; D remains ambiguous. The V end was cut by 8 bases, the J end by 4 bases, with 11 bases between. The CDR3 is 12 amino acids. Here the CDR3 DNA reads TGTGCCAGCCACGAGGTGCCCTATGGCTACACCTTC. Encoded protein: CASHEVPYGYTF.

The sample holds one count of this clone. J is TRBJ1-2 and V is TRBV2; D unclear. V gave up 4 bases and J gave up 6 bases, with 12 bases separating them. CDR1 is SNHLY, CDR2 FYNNEI, per germline. There are 13 residues in the CDR3. CDR3 loop: CASSAQESHGYTF. The CDR3 region has the DNA TGTGCCAGCAGTGCTCAGGAATCCCATGGCTACACCTTC.

J is TRBJ2-1 and V is TRBV29-1, with D perhaps matching TRBD1 (5 bases). This CDR3 is built from 14 residues. V shed 7 bases and J shed 4 bases, with 17 bases lying between them. CDR1 and CDR2 from the germline V gene are SQVTM and ANQGSEA. The CDR3 DNA reads TGCAGCGCCCCCAGGGCAGAAAAATACAATGAGCAGTTCTTC. It translates to CSAPRAEKYNEQFF.

This clone was seen more than once but under ten times. The V and J genes are TRBV7-9 and TRBJ2-2, with 7 bases that match TRBD2. With 7 bases clipped from V and 4 bases from J, the junction kept 6 bases outside the gene matches. Germline V gene sequence: CDR1 SEHNR, CDR2 FQNEAQ (reference sequence). CDR3 length: 14 amino acids. The chain's CDR3 is CASNPLAVTGELFF. Written as DNA, the CDR3 is TGTGCCAGCAACCCCCTAGCGGTCACCGGGGAGCTGTTTTTT.

V is TRBV20-1 and J is TRBJ2-7; D gene unclear. V dropped 6 bases and J dropped 6 bases, with 12 bases sitting between them. The germline V gene has CDR1 DFQATT and CDR2 SNEGSKA (reference sequence). This CDR3 has 11 amino acids. The CDR3 DNA sequence: TGCAGTGCAGTCGCGAGAGGCGAGCAGTACTTC. Its protein is CSAVARGEQYF.

V usage is TRBV19 and J usage is TRBJ1-5; TRBD1 agrees at 7 bases. V shed 9 bases and J 5 bases; nucleotides not matched to a gene: 10. This CDR3 has 14 amino acids. The germline CDR1 and CDR2 sequences are LNHDA and SQIVND (reference sequence). The CDR3 protein is CASRDRASYQPQHF. CDR3 in DNA: TGTGCCAGCCGAGACAGGGCATCGTATCAGCCCCAGCATTTT.

CDR3 sequence (DNA): TGTGCCAGCTCCCACGCCGGCCTAGCGGGAGGGAATACGCAGTATTTT. It is translated as CASSHAGLAGGNTQYF. The J gene is TRBJ2-3, the V gene TRBV18; TRBD2 aligns across 12 bases. Germline CDR1 reads KGHSH; CDR2 reads LQKENI. This CDR3 comprises 16 residues. After removal of 6 bases from V and 7 bases from J, the junction contained 11 bases not matched to a gene. The complete variable domain, with remaining parts taken from reference TRBV18 and TRBJ2-3, reads NAGVMQNPRHLVRRRGQEARLRCSPMKGHSHVYWYRQLPEEGLKFMVYLQKENIIDESGMPKERFSAEFPKEGPSILRIQQVVRGDSAAYFCASSHAGLAGGNTQYFGPGTRLTVL.

The chain uses TRBV27 and TRBJ1-1; the match to TRBD1 covers 8 bases. Germline CDR1 and CDR2: MNHEY and SMNVEV (reference sequence). The V segment lost 5 bases and the J segment 0 bases; nucleotides outside the gene matches: 5. This CDR3 contains 15 residues. The CDR3 bases are TGTGCCAGCAGTCTCCGACAGGGGTTGAACACTGAAGCTTTCTTT. As protein: CASSLRQGLNTEAFF.